This T cell receptor (beta chain) was captured in a study of cytomegalovirus exposure and HLA in healthy donors. As for the study in general: T cells numbering some 170 million yielded roughly 120 million unique TCR beta sequences in an earlier analysis.

In the PCR, 60 Vbeta and 13 Jbeta primers were used. Measured with immunoSEQ multiplex PCR; TCRdb has only the in-frame clones, and not every one. This sample carries about 89,000 clones, roughly a tenth of them seen once, and the ten largest clones take just over 5%. Study results and limitations: The productive fraction for most TCR beta V segments was about 87% or about 30% in an earlier analysis. DRB1 had the most TCR associations and HLA-C the fewest, a later analysis found, with rates varying by HLA locus. In a later analysis, most CMV-associated TCR beta chains appeared HLA-restricted.

This clone has only a few counts. Its specificity is not known. The sequencing sample was made of PBMCs. This TCR was sampled from a man over 45 in good health and CMV-seropositive.

CDR3 in amino acids: CASSISAGQGYEQYF. The CDR3 DNA reads as TGTGCCAGCAGCATTAGTGCTGGACAGGGGTACGAGCAGTACTTC. J is TRBJ2-7 and V is TRBV11-2; 9 bases map to TRBD1. From germline, CDR1 is SGHAT and CDR2 FQNNGV. Germline trimming cut 5 bases from V and 4 bases from J; bases unmatched to any gene: 9. This CDR3 region has 15 residues. Variable domain in full (rest from reference TRBV11-2 and TRBJ2-7): EAGVAQSPRYKIIEKRQSVAFWCNPISGHATLYWYQQILGQGPKLLIQFQNNGVVDDSQLPKDRFSAERLKGVDSTLKIQPAKLEDSAVYLCASSISAGQGYEQYFGPGTRLTVT.